A selection of T cell receptor beta chains follows, all from one sample in a study of shared clonotypes between healthy human individuals. Profiling relied on immunoSEQ multiplex PCR, and the TCRdb table lists in-frame clones only, not all of them. Altogether around 1.1 million clones are present, approximately 80% being singletons, with the ten largest covering roughly 0.57%. Sequencing was performed on memory CD4+ T cells from PBMCs. All receptors come from a man aged 18 to 29 in good health. Some clones in this sample may be carry-over from other donors' samples. Each CDR3 is given with its conserved first and last residue. D genes are given only for firm matches. Not all rows give a size; the values are once, few, many and, for expanded clones, a class.

j_call | cdr3_length | v_call | d_call | clone_size | cdr3_aa | cdr3_nt
TRBJ2-6 | 18 | TRBV7-6 | TRBD2 | . | CASSSLAGGPSGANVLTF | TGTGCCAGCAGCTCCTTAGCGGGAGGGCCTTCCGGGGCCAACGTCCTGACTTTC
TRBJ2-2 | 17 | TRBV15 | TRBD2 | . | CATSTPGRGSNTGELFF | TGTGCCACCAGCACCCCGGGGCGGGGGTCGAACACCGGGGAGCTGTTTTTT
TRBJ2-2 | 16 | TRBV7-2 | TRBD1 | . | CASSARTGANTGELFF | TGTGCCAGCAGCGCCCGGACAGGCGCGAACACCGGGGAGCTGTTTTTT
TRBJ2-1 | 17 | TRBV5-6 | TRBD2 | . | CASSFGDGTSGRAEQFF | TGTGCCAGCAGCTTTGGGGACGGGACTAGCGGGAGGGCTGAGCAGTTCTTC
TRBJ2-7 | 15 | TRBV6-1 | . | . | CASSEGRDSVYEQYF | TGTGCCAGCAGTGAAGGGCGAGACTCCGTCTACGAGCAGTACTTC
TRBJ1-2 | 13 | TRBV6-5 | . | . | CASSYSGGHGYTF | TGTGCCAGCAGTTACTCCGGGGGCCATGGCTACACCTTC
TRBJ2-3 | 14 | TRBV7-9 | . | . | CASSLYQGTDTQYF | TGTGCCAGCAGCCTTTATCAGGGCACAGATACGCAGTATTTT
TRBJ1-5 | 15 | TRBV27 | . | . | CASSFHGGNNQPQHF | TGTGCCAGCAGTTTCCACGGGGGGAACAATCAGCCCCAGCATTTT
TRBJ2-1 | 14 | TRBV5-1 | . | . | CASSWGTRDNEQFF | TGCGCCAGCAGCTGGGGAACTCGGGACAATGAGCAGTTCTTC
TRBJ2-3 | 15 | TRBV4-2 | . | . | CASSLEPGQPDTQYF | TGTGCCAGCAGCCTGGAACCGGGCCAACCAGATACGCAGTATTTT
TRBJ2-3 | 15 | TRBV7-3 | TRBD1 | . | CASSIWDRGTDTQYF | TGTGCCAGCAGCATTTGGGACAGGGGCACAGATACGCAGTATTTT
TRBJ2-7 | 14 | TRBV5-1 | . | . | CASSLAPETYEQYF | TGCGCCAGCAGCTTGGCACCCGAAACCTACGAGCAGTACTTC
TRBJ2-5 | 15 | TRBV10-3 | . | once | CAISEMTSPGETQYF | TGTGCCATCAGTGAGATGACCTCTCCAGGAGAGACCCAGTACTTC
TRBJ2-7 | 15 | TRBV5-6 | . | once | CASSFGRLGYYEQYF | TGTGCCAGCAGCTTTGGAAGACTAGGTTACTACGAGCAGTACTTC
TRBJ1-1 | 14 | TRBV2 | TRBD1 | . | CASSARTGGTEAFF | TGTGCCAGCAGTGCCCGGACAGGAGGGACTGAAGCTTTCTTT
TRBJ1-2 | 17 | TRBV15 | . | . | CATSRDGAEASLYGYTF | TGTGCCACCAGCAGAGATGGTGCAGAGGCTTCACTTTATGGCTACACCTTC
TRBJ2-3 | 12 | TRBV5-1 | . | . | CASSPPEDTQYF | TGCGCCAGCAGCCCCCCAGAGGATACGCAGTATTTT
TRBJ2-7 | 15 | TRBV19 | TRBD2 | . | CASSISGGSSYEQYF | TGTGCCAGTAGCATCTCTGGCGGGAGCTCCTACGAGCAGTACTTC
TRBJ1-4 | 15 | TRBV6-1 | . | . | CASSGGGAGGEKLFF | TGTGCCAGCAGCGGCGGGGGGGCAGGTGGGGAAAAACTGTTTTTT
TRBJ2-4 | 19 | TRBV28 | TRBD1 | . | CASSLVGRTGLIPKNIQYF | TGTGCCAGCAGTTTAGTGGGACGGACAGGCCTTATTCCCAAAAACATTCAGTACTTC
TRBJ1-1 | 15 | TRBV5-6 | TRBD1 | few | CASSPRWDRGSEAFF | TGTGCCAGCAGCCCCCGCTGGGACAGGGGATCTGAAGCTTTCTTT
TRBJ2-7 | 15 | TRBV11-2 | TRBD2 | . | CASSLSGGRAVEQYF | TGTGCCAGCAGCTTAAGTGGCGGGAGGGCTGTCGAGCAGTACTTC
TRBJ2-1 | 14 | TRBV7-9 | TRBD2 | . | CASSLGGPPGEQFF | TGTGCCAGCAGCTTGGGAGGGCCCCCGGGTGAGCAGTTCTTC
TRBJ1-4 | 15 | TRBV9 | . | . | CASSPWTPGNEKLFF | TGTGCCAGCAGCCCTTGGACCCCTGGGAACGAAAAACTGTTTTTT
TRBJ2-2 | 15 | TRBV28 | TRBD1 | . | CASRFPGGGGGELFF | TGTGCCAGCAGGTTCCCAGGGGGCGGCGGCGGGGAGCTGTTTTTT
TRBJ1-1 | 11 | TRBV7-8 | . | . | CASSLSTEAFF | TGTGCCAGCAGCTTGAGCACTGAAGCTTTCTTT
TRBJ2-2 | 16 | TRBV11-1 | TRBD1 | . | CASSRTGVNLDRELFF | TGTGCCAGCAGCCGGACAGGGGTCAACCTAGACAGGGAGCTGTTTTTT
TRBJ2-7 | 16 | TRBV7-2 | TRBD1 | . | CASSYTSGTALREQYF | TGTGCCAGCAGCTATACTTCCGGGACAGCTCTACGGGAGCAGTACTTC
TRBJ1-5 | 14 | TRBV2 | . | . | CASGKGGGNQPQHF | TGTGCCAGCGGAAAAGGGGGAGGCAATCAGCCCCAGCATTTT
TRBJ2-1 | 11 | TRBV27 | . | . | CASSNYNEQFF | TGTGCCAGCAGTAATTACAATGAGCAGTTCTTC
TRBJ1-2 | 15 | TRBV29-1 | . | few | CSVEDLRGRIYGYTF | TGCAGCGTTGAAGATCTTAGGGGCCGGATTTATGGCTACACCTTC
TRBJ2-7 | 15 | TRBV6-1 | TRBD2 | . | CASSVWLAGGYEQYF | TGTGCCAGCAGTGTTTGGCTAGCGGGAGGGTACGAGCAGTACTTC
TRBJ2-7 | 14 | TRBV6-1 | TRBD2 | . | CASRAIAGQYEQYF | TGTGCCAGCAGGGCAATAGCGGGTCAGTACGAGCAGTACTTC
TRBJ2-1 | 15 | TRBV9 | . | once | CASSVGVPFYNEQFF | TGTGCCAGCAGCGTAGGGGTTCCGTTCTACAATGAGCAGTTCTTC
TRBJ2-7 | 13 | TRBV10-3 | . | once | CAISRDLGYEQYF | TGTGCCATCAGCAGGGACCTGGGATACGAGCAGTACTTC
TRBJ2-1 | 16 | TRBV9 | . | . | CASSVEAGNSYNEQFF | TGTGCCAGCAGCGTAGAGGCAGGCAACTCCTACAATGAGCAGTTCTTC
TRBJ2-7 | 14 | TRBV7-2 | . | many | CASSLSRDWYEQYF | TGTGCCAGCAGCTTGTCCAGGGATTGGTACGAGCAGTACTTC
TRBJ2-3 | 16 | TRBV28 | TRBD2 | once | CASRRRLAGRTDTQYF | TGTGCCAGCAGACGCCGACTAGCGGGACGCACAGATACGCAGTATTTT
TRBJ1-1 | 13 | TRBV5-4 | . | . | CASSWGLNTEAFF | TGTGCCAGCAGCTGGGGCCTGAACACTGAAGCTTTCTTT
TRBJ1-2 | 17 | TRBV9 | . | . | CASSVGTGGRGSYGYTF | TGTGCCAGCAGCGTAGGAACCGGGGGGCGCGGCAGCTATGGCTACACCTTC
TRBJ1-4 | 14 | TRBV5-1 | . | . | CASSLASGNEKLFF | TGCGCCAGCAGCTTGGCCTCGGGTAATGAAAAACTGTTTTTT
TRBJ2-7 | 15 | TRBV28 | TRBD2 | . | CASSLDSGRAPEQYF | TGTGCCAGCAGTTTGGATAGCGGGAGGGCTCCCGAGCAGTACTTC
TRBJ1-1 | 14 | TRBV14 | . | . | CASTQTSRRTEAFF | TGTGCCAGCACCCAGACGAGTAGGAGGACTGAAGCTTTCTTT
TRBJ2-1 | 15 | TRBV9 | TRBD1 | . | CASSKGQGAYNEQFF | TGTGCCAGCAGTAAAGGACAGGGGGCGTACAATGAGCAGTTCTTC